This T cell receptor beta chain was sequenced during a study of blood T cells in healthy people across ages (dated by TCRdb to about 2015). Turning to the overall study: In model experiments, template switching captured roughly one uniquely barcoded TCR beta cDNA molecule for every two T cells. The study measured age-related changes in TCR beta repertoire diversity using deep sequencing normalized with unique cDNA molecular identifiers. The donors were split into four age groups: young (average roughly 15 years), middle-aged (about 40), aged (over 55) and long-lived (roughly 80). To avoid experimental bias, donors of different ages were distributed randomly across sequencing lanes. Using the same blood draw, the study looked at two additional independent replicas of 1 million unique cDNA reads for two donors, one aged 18 to 30 and the other aged 80 or older. Overall results and qualifications from the work: Compared with the aged group, the long-lived group had more naive CD4+ T cells, fewer expanded clones and increased TCR diversity, a pattern suggesting age selection. Because donor CMV infection status was unknown, age-related changes in expanded clonotypes were potentially confounded. Observed TCR beta diversity per million T cells fell roughly linearly with age, and a significant reduction was already apparent by age around 44. Because profiling used bulk unsorted PBMCs, naive and antigen-experienced compartments could not be compared conclusively. A strong correlation was found between observed TCR beta diversity and the percentage of naive T cells measured by flow cytometry. Estimates of total diversity based on one million sequenced T cells were considered lower bounds and underestimates.

A few counts support this clonotype. Its antigen is unknown. No base quality information exists; no much larger clone differs at one position. Library creation used 5' RACE. Sequencing was carried out with an Illumina HiSeq 2500. A second PCR of roughly 7 to 12 cycles was performed with a sample-barcoded 5' primer and a J-beta primer mix. A unique molecular identifier was introduced onto each TCR beta cDNA molecule by a template-switch 5' adaptor carrying 12 random nucleotides. At least 2.5 million CDR3-containing paired-end reads were obtained from each sample. First-strand cDNA synthesis was performed from all RNA using the Mint cDNA synthesis kit, with priming by a TRBC-specific oligonucleotide. After uracil-DNA glycosylase treatment, a first 18-cycle PCR used universal primers M1SS and BC2_uni_R on all cDNA. Per the original workflow: Normalization of each sample was performed by random selection of 1 million high-quality reads, each carrying a distinct molecular identifier. Reads with shared molecular identifiers were discarded instead of being binned into consensus sequences. MiTCR, with a Q25 quality threshold and the strictest error-elimination algorithm, was used for CDR3 identification, clonotype clustering and error correction. A nonparametric unseen species model using Euler transformation provided a lower-bound estimate of total TCR beta diversity. TCRdb reprocessing: public reads trimmed at Q25 with fastp, clones called with MiXCR, in-frame beta chains kept. Rows merge per CDR3 protein into single entries with the most common DNA and genes. V and J calls and clone size were set by TCRdb, not the authors. A total of 1.5 million to 2 million distinct CDR3 sequences appear in this sample, roughly 30% of them only once. The leading ten clones occupy around 7.7% of the sample.

Taken from cysteine to phenylalanine, the CDR3 has 13 residues. Here the CDR3 DNA is all that survives: 39 bases in frame from base 1. V is shortened by 2 bases, J by 3 bases, and the region joining them spans 5 bases. CDR1 SEHNR and CDR2 FQNEAQ were looked up in the germline V gene (reference sequence). The roughly 37 donors, aged 6 to 90 years, were systemically healthy Caucasian individuals from Russia. Approximately 9.3 milliliters of peripheral blood were drawn from each donor into EDTA-treated Vacutainer tubes. Ficoll-Paque density-gradient centrifugation was used to isolate PBMCs, with at least 7 million obtained per sample. Trizol reagent was used to extract total RNA from PBMCs, with at least 5 micrograms per sample. The percentages of naive CD45RAhigh/CD27high T cells were determined by flow cytometry on a PBMC aliquot from every donor.

The chain joins TRBV7-9 to TRBJ1-5; there is no confident call for the D gene. The sequencing sample was made of blood. The TCR comes from a woman aged 30 to 39 in good health. The sequence in DNA is TGTGCCAGCAGCTTAATGGACAATCAGCCCCAGCATTTT. This gives the protein CASSLMDNQPQHF.